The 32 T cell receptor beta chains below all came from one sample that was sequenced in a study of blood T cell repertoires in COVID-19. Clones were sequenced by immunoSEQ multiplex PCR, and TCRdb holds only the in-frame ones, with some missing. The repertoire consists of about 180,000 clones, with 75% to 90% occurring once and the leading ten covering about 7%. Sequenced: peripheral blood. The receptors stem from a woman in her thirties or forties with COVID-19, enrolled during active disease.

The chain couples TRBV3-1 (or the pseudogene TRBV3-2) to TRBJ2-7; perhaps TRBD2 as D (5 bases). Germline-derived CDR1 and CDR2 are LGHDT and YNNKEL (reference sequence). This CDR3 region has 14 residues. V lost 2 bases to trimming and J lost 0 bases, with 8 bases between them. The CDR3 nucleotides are TGTGCCAGCAGCCAATGGCTAGCCTCCTACGAGCAGTACTTC. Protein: CASSQWLASYEQYF.

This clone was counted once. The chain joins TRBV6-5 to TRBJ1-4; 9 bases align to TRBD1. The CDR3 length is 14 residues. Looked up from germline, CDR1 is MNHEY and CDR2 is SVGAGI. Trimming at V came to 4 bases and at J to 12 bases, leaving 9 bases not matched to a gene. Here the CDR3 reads CASSSGQGNVQLFF. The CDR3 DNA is TGTGCCAGCAGTTCTGGACAGGGGAACGTCCAACTGTTTTTT.

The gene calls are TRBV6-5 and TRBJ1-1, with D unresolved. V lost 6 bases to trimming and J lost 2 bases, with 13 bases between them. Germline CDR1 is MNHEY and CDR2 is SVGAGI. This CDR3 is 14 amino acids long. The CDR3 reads CASRAPSGNTEAFF. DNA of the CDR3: TGTGCCAGCAGGGCCCCCTCGGGAAACACTGAAGCTTTCTTT.

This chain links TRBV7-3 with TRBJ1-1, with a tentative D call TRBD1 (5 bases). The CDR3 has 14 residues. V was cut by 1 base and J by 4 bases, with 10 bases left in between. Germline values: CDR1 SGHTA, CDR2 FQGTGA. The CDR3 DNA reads TGTGCCAGCAGCTTAAACCAGGGAGGCACTGAAGCTTTCTTT. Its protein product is CASSLNQGGTEAFF.

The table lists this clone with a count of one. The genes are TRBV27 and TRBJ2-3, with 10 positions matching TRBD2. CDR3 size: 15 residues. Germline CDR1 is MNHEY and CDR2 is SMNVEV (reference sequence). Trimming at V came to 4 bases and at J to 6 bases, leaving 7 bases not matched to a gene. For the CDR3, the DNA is TGTGCCAGCAGTTACTCAGCGGGAGGGGCGGATACGCAGTATTTT. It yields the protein CASSYSAGGADTQYF.

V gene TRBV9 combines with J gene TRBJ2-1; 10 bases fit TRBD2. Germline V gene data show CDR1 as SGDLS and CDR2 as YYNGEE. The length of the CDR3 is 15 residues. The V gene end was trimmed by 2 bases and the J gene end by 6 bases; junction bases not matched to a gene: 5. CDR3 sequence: CASSVASGRGNEQFF. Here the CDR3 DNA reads TGTGCCAGCAGCGTCGCTAGCGGGAGAGGCAATGAGCAGTTCTTC.

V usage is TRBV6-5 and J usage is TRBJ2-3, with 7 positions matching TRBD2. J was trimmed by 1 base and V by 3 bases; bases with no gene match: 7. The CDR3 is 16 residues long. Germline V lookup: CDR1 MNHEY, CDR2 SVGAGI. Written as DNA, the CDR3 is TGTGCCAGCAGTTATGTGGGGGGGAGGGGCACAGATACGCAGTATTTT. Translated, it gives CASSYVGGRGTDTQYF.

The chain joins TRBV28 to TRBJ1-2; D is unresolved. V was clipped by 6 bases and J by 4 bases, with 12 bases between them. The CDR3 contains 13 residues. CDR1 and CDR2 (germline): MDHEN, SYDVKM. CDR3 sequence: CASSGVGLYGYTF. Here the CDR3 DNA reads TGTGCCAGCAGCGGGGTAGGACTCTATGGCTACACCTTC.

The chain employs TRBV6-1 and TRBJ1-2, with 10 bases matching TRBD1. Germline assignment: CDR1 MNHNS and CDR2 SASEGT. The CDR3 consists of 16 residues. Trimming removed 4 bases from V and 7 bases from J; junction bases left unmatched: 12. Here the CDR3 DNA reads TGTGCCAGCAGTGCCGAACCGGGACAGGGGTCCGGTGGCTACACCTTC. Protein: CASSAEPGQGSGGYTF.

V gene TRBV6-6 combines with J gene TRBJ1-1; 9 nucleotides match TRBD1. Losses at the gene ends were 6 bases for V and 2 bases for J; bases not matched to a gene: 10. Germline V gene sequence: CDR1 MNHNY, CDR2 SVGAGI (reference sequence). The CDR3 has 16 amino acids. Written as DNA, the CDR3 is TGTGCCAGCAGGCCAGACCGGGACAGGGTAAACACTGAAGCTTTCTTT. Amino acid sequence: CASRPDRDRVNTEAFF.

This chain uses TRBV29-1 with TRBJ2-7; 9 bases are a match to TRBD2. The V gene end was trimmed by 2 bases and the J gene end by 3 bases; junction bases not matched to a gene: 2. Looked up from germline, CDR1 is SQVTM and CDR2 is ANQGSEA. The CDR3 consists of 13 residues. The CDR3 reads CSVETSGLYEQYF. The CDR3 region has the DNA TGCAGCGTTGAAACTAGCGGGCTCTACGAGCAGTACTTC.

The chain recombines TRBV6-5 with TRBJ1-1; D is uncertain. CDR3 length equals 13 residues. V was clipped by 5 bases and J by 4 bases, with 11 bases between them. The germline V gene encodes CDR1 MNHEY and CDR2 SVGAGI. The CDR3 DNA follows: TGTGCCAGCAGTCTCGGGAGTCTCACTGAAGCTTTCTTT. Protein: CASSLGSLTEAFF.

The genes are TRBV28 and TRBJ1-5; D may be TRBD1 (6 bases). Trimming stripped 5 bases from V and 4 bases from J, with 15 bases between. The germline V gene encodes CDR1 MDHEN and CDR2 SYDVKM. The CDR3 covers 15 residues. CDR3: CASSPPLTGNQPQHF. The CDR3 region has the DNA TGTGCCAGCAGTCCCCCTCTTACAGGGAATCAGCCCCAGCATTTT.

The CDR3 nucleotides are TGCGCCAGCAGCTTGGCCGGGCGGGGGGTGAATACGCAGTATTTT. It codes for CASSLAGRGVNTQYF. The rearrangement links TRBV5-1 to TRBJ2-3; 8 positions match TRBD2. Per germline, CDR1 SGHRS and CDR2 YFSETQ. The junction had 7 bases not matched to a gene; V was cut back by 0 bases and J by 7 bases. The CDR3 is made up of 15 amino acids.

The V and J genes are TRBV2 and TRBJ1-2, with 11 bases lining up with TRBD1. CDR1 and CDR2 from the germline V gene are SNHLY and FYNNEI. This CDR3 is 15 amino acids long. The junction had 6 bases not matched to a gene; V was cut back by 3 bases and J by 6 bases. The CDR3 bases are TGTGCCAGCAGTGAGCGGACAGGGGGCAGAGATGGCTACACCTTC. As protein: CASSERTGGRDGYTF. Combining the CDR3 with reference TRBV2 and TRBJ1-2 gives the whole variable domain EPEVTQTPSHQVTQMGQEVILRCVPISNHLYFYWYRQILGQKVEFLVSFYNNEISEKSEIFDDQFSVERPDGSNFTLKIRSTKLEDSAMYFCASSERTGGRDGYTFGSGTRLTVV.

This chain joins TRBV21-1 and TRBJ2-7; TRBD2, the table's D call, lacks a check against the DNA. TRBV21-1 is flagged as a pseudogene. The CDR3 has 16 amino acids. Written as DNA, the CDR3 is TGTGCCAGCAGCAGCCAACCCCGGAGTAGGTCCTACGAGCAGTACTTC. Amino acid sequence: CASSSQPRSRSYEQYF.

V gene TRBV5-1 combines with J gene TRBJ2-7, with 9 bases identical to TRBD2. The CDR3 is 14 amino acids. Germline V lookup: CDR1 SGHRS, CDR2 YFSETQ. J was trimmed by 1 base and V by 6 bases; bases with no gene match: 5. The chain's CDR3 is CASTPTSGSYEQYF. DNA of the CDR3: TGCGCCAGCACCCCGACTAGCGGATCCTACGAGCAGTACTTC.

The DNA for the CDR3 is TGTGCCAGCAGTGTAGAGGACAGGGGGAATCATTTT. Translating it yields CASSVEDRGNHF. V gene TRBV28 combines with J gene TRBJ1-5, with TRBD1 matching 10 bases. J gave up 16 bases and V 5 bases, and 8 bases lay outside the gene matches. Germline CDR1 MDHEN, CDR2 SYDVKM. The CDR3 totals 12 residues.

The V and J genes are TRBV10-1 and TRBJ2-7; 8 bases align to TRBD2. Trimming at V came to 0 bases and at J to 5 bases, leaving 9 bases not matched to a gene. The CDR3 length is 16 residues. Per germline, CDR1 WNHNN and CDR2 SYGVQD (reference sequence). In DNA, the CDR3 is TGCGCCAGCAGTGAGTCGCCGGGACTAGGGGTCGACGAGCAGTACTTC. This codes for CASSESPGLGVDEQYF.

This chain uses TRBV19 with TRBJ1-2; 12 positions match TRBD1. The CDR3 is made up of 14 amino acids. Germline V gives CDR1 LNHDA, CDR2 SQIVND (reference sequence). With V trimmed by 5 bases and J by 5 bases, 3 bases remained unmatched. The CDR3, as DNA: TGTGCCAGTAGTGGGGGACAGGGGGCGTATGGCTACACCTTC. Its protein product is CASSGGQGAYGYTF.

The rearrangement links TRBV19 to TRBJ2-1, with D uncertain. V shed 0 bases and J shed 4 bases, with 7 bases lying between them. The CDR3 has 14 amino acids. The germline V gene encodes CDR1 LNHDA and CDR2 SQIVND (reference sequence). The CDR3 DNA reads TGTGCCAGTAGTATAGATCACGGGTACAATGAGCAGTTCTTC. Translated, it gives CASSIDHGYNEQFF.

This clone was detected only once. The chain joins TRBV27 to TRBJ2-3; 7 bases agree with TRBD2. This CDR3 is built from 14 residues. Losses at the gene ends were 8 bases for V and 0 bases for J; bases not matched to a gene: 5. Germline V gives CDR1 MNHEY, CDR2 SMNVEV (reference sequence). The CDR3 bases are TGTGCCAGCCGGGACTACCGGAGCACAGATACGCAGTATTTT. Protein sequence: CASRDYRSTDTQYF.

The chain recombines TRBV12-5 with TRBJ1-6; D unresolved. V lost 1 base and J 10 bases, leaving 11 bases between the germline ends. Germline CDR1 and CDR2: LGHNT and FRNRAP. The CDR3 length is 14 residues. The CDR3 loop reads CASGLEGGGSPLHF. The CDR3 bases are TGTGCTAGTGGTTTGGAGGGAGGTGGCTCACCCCTCCACTTT.

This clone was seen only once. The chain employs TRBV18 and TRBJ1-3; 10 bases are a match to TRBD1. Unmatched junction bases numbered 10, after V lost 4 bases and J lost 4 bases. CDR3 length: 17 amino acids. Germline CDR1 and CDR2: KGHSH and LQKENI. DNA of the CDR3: TGTGCCAGCTCACGAACGCCCGGGACAGGGGTCGGAAACACCATATATTTT. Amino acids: CASSRTPGTGVGNTIYF.

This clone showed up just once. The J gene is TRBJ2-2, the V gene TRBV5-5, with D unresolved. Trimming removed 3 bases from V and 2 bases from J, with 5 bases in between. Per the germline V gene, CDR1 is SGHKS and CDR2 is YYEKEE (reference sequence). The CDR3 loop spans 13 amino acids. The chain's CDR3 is CASSSINTGELFF. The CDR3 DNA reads TGTGCCAGCAGCTCTATCAACACCGGGGAGCTGTTTTTT.

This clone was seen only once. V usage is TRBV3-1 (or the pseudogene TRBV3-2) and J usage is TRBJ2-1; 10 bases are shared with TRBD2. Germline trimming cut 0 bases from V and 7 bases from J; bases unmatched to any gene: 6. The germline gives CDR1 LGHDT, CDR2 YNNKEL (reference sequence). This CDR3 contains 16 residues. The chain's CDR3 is CASSQDLASGSNEQFF. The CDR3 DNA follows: TGTGCCAGCAGCCAAGACCTAGCTAGCGGGAGTAATGAGCAGTTCTTC.

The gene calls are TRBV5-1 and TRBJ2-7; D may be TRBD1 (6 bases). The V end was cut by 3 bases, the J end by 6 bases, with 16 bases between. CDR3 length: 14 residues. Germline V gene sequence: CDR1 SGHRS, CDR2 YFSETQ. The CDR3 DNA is TGCGCCAGCAGCTACAGGGACCTATCATCCGAGCAGTACTTC. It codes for CASSYRDLSSEQYF.

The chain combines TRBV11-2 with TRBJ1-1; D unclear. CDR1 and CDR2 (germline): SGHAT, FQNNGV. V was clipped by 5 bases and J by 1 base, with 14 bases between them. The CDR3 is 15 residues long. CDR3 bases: TGTGCCAGCAGCCGAGGGCGGGCCGGGAACACTGAAGCTTTCTTT. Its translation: CASSRGRAGNTEAFF.

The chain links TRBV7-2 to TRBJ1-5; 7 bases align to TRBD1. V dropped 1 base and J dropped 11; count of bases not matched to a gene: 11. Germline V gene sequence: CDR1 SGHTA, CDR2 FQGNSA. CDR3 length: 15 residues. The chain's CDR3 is CASSLDGGQRWSQHF. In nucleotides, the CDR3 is TGTGCCAGCAGCTTAGATGGGGGACAGCGTTGGTCCCAGCATTTT.

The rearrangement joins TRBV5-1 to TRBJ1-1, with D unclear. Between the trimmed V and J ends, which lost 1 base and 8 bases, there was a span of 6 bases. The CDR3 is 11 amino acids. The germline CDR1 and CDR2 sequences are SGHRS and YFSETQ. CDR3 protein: CASSLSEEAFF. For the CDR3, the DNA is TGCGCCAGCAGCTTGTCGGAGGAAGCTTTCTTT.

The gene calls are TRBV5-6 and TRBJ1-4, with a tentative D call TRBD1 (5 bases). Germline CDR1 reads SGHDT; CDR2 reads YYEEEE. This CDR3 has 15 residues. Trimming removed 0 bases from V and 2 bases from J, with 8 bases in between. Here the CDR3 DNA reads TGTGCCAGCAGCTTGGGGGGACTCACTAATGAAAAACTGTTTTTT. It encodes CASSLGGLTNEKLFF. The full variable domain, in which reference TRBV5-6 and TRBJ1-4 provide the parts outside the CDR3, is DAGVTQSPTHLIKTRGQQVTLRCSPKSGHDTVSWYQQALGQGPQFIFQYYEEEERQRGNFPDRFSGHQFPNYSSELNVNALLLGDSALYLCASSLGGLTNEKLFFGSGTQLSVL.

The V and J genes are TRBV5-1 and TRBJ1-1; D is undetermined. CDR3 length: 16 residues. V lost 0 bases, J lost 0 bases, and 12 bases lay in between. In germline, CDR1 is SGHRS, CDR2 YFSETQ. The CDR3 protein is CASSLASQVLNTEAFF. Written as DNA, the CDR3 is TGCGCCAGCAGCTTGGCAAGTCAGGTGCTGAACACTGAAGCTTTCTTT.